The 7 T cell receptor beta chains given below trace back to one sample, sequenced in a study of T cell responses to AZD1222 COVID-19 vaccine. This table comes from immunoSEQ multiplex PCR, and its TCRdb copy is limited to in-frame clones, with some not included. The profile covers around 25,000 clones, with about nine tenths appearing a single time and 34% taken by the ten largest. The sample consisted of peripheral blood, taken 28 days after the second AZD1222 dose. Receptors were obtained from an adult who received the AZD1222 COVID-19 vaccine.

The V gene is TRBV4-1, the J gene TRBJ1-3, with D tentatively TRBD1 (5 bases). The CDR3 is 18 amino acids. V was trimmed by 2 bases and J by 0 bases, leaving 17 bases between them. Per germline, CDR1 MGHRA and CDR2 YSYEKL. This chain's CDR3 is CASSQPFYRGPSGNTIYF. CDR3 DNA: TGCGCCAGCAGCCAACCCTTTTATCGGGGCCCCTCTGGAAACACCATATATTTT.

The chain has TRBV4-2 and TRBJ1-5; D ambiguous. The CDR3 sequence is 15 residues long. V gave up 0 bases and J gave up 3 bases, with 9 bases separating them. From germline, CDR1 is LGHNA and CDR2 YNFKEQ. The CDR3 loop is CASSQEGGLNQPQHF. The CDR3 nucleotides are TGTGCCAGCAGCCAAGAGGGAGGCCTCAATCAGCCCCAGCATTTT.

This clone was detected once. The gene calls are TRBV7-6 and TRBJ2-7; possible D gene TRBD2, 6 bases. With 3 bases removed from V and 1 base from J, the gap between germline ends came to 16 bases. This CDR3 contains 16 residues. Germline assignment: CDR1 SGHVS and CDR2 FNYEAQ. CDR3 DNA sequence: TGTGCCAGCAGCTTTGTGGATTACGGGGGTTCCTACGAGCAGTACTTC. Translation: CASSFVDYGGSYEQYF.

This clone was recorded a few times. This rearrangement joins TRBV7-3 to TRBJ2-1; D not certain. CDR1 and CDR2 from the germline V gene are SGHTA and FQGTGA. The CDR3 covers 16 residues. V shed 0 bases and J shed 0 bases, with 9 bases lying between them. CDR3 protein: CASSLTPTSSYNEQFF. The DNA of the CDR3 is TGTGCCAGCAGCTTAACCCCTACCAGCTCCTACAATGAGCAGTTCTTC. The entire variable domain, with the rest obtained from reference TRBV7-3 and TRBJ2-1, is as follows: GAGVSQTPSNKVTEKGKYVELRCDPISGHTALYWYRQSLGQGPEFLIYFQGTGAADDSGLPNDRFFAVRPEGSVSTLKIQRTERGDSAVYLCASSLTPTSSYNEQFFGPGTRLTVL.

This chain links TRBV27 with TRBJ2-7, with D perhaps given as TRBD1 or TRBD2 (5 bases each). V lost 3 bases to trimming and J lost 0 bases, with 12 bases between them. The V gene's germline CDR1 is MNHEY and CDR2 SMNVEV (reference sequence). This CDR3 spans 15 amino acids. CDR3 in amino acids: CASSLPGRRSYEQYF. The CDR3 DNA reads TGTGCCAGCAGTTTGCCGGGACGGCGCTCCTACGAGCAGTACTTC.

V gene TRBV5-1 combines with J gene TRBJ1-3, with TRBD1 matching over 7 bases. The germline CDR1 and CDR2 sequences are SGHRS and YFSETQ. The CDR3 covers 15 residues. V shed 4 bases, J shed 0 bases, and the junction held 4 bases outside the gene matches. The CDR3: CASSLGQISGNTIYF. The CDR3 DNA follows: TGCGCCAGCAGCCTGGGACAGATCTCTGGAAACACCATATATTTT.

The rearrangement links TRBV10-2 to TRBJ2-3; D is possibly TRBD1 (6 bases). Germline lookup yields CDR1 WSHSY and CDR2 SAAADI. Trimming took off 6 bases at V and 3 bases at J, with 10 bases between the two ends. CDR3 size: 13 residues. The CDR3 DNA follows: TGCGCCAGCAGCATGCAGGGGACAGATACGCAGTATTTT. Its translation is CASSMQGTDTQYF.